This T cell receptor beta chain derives from a study of metastatic and nonmetastatic thyroid tumors. Overall study context: Repertoire comparisons spanned blood and tumor or nodule tissue from malignant and benign thyroid patients. Study-level results: Malignant thyroid tumors reportedly had TCR beta diversity that was significantly higher than in benign nodules, in blood and tumor.

Trimming took off 2 bases at V and 0 bases at J, with 9 bases between the two ends. The CDR3 is made up of 15 amino acids. The germline CDR1 and CDR2 sequences are SGHAT and FQNNGV. Worth noting for this clone: Its antigen is still unknown.

Original data processing: Clinicopathological groups differed in CDR3, with these differences serving to build a distant-metastasis classifier for papillary thyroid cancer. TCRdb re-clonotyped the PCR reads via MiXCR. TCRdb's processing, not the authors' own work, is the source of the V and J calls. The top ten clones hold around 30% of a sample with 30,000 to 35,000 clones, 25% to 35% of them seen once. All patients were treatment-naive before thyroid surgery. Material: blood. This chain connects TRBV11-2 to TRBJ2-3, with D hard to call. This TCR was sampled from a female donor with papillary thyroid cancer or a benign thyroid nodule (not recorded which). Some clones in this sample may be carry-over from other donors' samples. The CDR3 nucleotides are TGTGCCAGCAGCTTAAGATTCACGAGCACAGATACGCAGTATTTT. It translates to CASSLRFTSTDTQYF.